One sample yielded the 14 T cell receptor beta chains listed below, sequenced in a study of blood T cell repertoires in COVID-19. Clones were read by immunoSEQ multiplex PCR, and TCRdb kept only the in-frame ones, dropping some. The sample carries roughly 110,000 clones, just over 90% recorded once. The material sequenced was peripheral blood. These TCRs come from a woman younger than 45 with acute or convalescent COVID-19.

The chain is built from TRBV3-1 (or the pseudogene TRBV3-2) and TRBJ2-7, with TRBD2 as a possible D gene (5 bases). CDR1 is LGHDT, CDR2 YNNKEL, per germline (reference sequence). The CDR3 consists of 16 residues. V was shortened by 2 bases and J by 3 bases, with 17 bases between the two germline ends. The CDR3 region is CASSQWSRYGGYEQYF. The CDR3 DNA follows: TGTGCCAGCAGCCAATGGAGCAGGTATGGAGGCTACGAGCAGTACTTC.

The CDR3 nucleotides are TGCGCCAGCAGTGAGGACAGGGGAGGGGAGCTGTTTTTT. Protein product: CASSEDRGGELFF. V is TRBV10-1 and J is TRBJ2-2, with 8 bases matching TRBD1. Trimming took 2 bases from V and 8 from J; bases not matched to a gene: 1. The germline gives CDR1 WNHNN, CDR2 SYGVQD (reference sequence). The CDR3 sequence is 13 residues long.

This chain connects TRBV3-1 (or the pseudogene TRBV3-2) to TRBJ2-1; D gene unclear. Trimming removed 0 bases from V and 10 bases from J, with 16 bases in between. The germline CDR1 and CDR2 sequences are LGHDT and YNNKEL (reference sequence). The CDR3 sequence is 15 residues long. The CDR3 here is CASSQEALVTGEQFF. In DNA form, the CDR3 reads TGTGCCAGCAGCCAAGAGGCACTCGTGACTGGAGAGCAGTTCTTC.

This rearrangement joins TRBV5-1 to TRBJ1-6; perhaps TRBD1 as D (6 bases). Germline CDR1 is SGHRS and CDR2 is YFSETQ. CDR3 length equals 14 residues. Trimming pared 6 bases from V and 8 bases from J, leaving 15 bases between. CDR3 protein: CASTKQGGDSPLHF. The CDR3, as DNA: TGCGCCAGCACCAAACAGGGCGGAGATTCACCCCTCCACTTT.

The rearrangement joins TRBV30 to TRBJ2-3, with 8 nucleotides matching TRBD2. CDR3 length equals 14 residues. V lost 4 bases to trimming and J lost 5 bases; unmatched junction nucleotides: 8. Germline values: CDR1 GTSNPN, CDR2 SVGIG (reference sequence). As DNA, the CDR3 is TGTGCCTGGAAAAAGCGGGGGTCTGGAGATACGCAGTATTTT. Its protein is CAWKKRGSGDTQYF.

V gene TRBV11-2 combines with J gene TRBJ1-1; D perhaps matches TRBD1 (5 bases). The CDR3 is 15 amino acids. CDR1 is SGHAT and CDR2 is FQNNGV in the germline V gene. Trimming took 1 base from V and 0 from J, leaving 9 bases between them. This CDR3 reads CASSLVAGLNTEAFF. CDR3 in DNA: TGTGCCAGCAGCTTAGTGGCAGGGCTGAACACTGAAGCTTTCTTT.

CDR3 amino acids: CASSVARDTQYF. CDR3 bases: TGCGCCAGCAGTGTTGCGAGGGATACGCAGTATTTT. This sequence joins TRBV10-2 and TRBJ2-3; unclear D gene. The CDR3 runs to 12 residues. V lost 4 bases, J lost 6 bases, and 8 bases lay in between. Per the germline V gene, CDR1 is WSHSY and CDR2 is SAAADI.

The J gene is TRBJ1-1, the V gene TRBV29-1, with a possible D match to TRBD1 (6 bases). Trimming left V 6 bases short and J 4 bases short, with 15 bases between. CDR3 length: 13 residues. CDR1 and CDR2 from the germline V gene are SQVTM and ANQGSEA. The CDR3 region has the DNA TGCAGCGTGGAGAGACAGGCTACCACTGAAGCTTTCTTT. It translates to CSVERQATTEAFF.

V gene TRBV6-5 combines with J gene TRBJ1-1; 7 bases align to TRBD1. CDR3 length: 13 residues. V trimming: 6 bases; J trimming: 6 bases; junction bases outside the gene matches: 7. Germline V gene data show CDR1 as MNHEY and CDR2 as SVGAGI. The CDR3 loop reads CASSPQGWAEAFF. The CDR3 region has the DNA TGTGCCAGCAGCCCACAGGGGTGGGCTGAAGCTTTCTTT.

This chain uses TRBV10-2 with TRBJ2-7; 7 nucleotides align to TRBD1. Losses at the gene ends were 2 bases for V and 0 bases for J; bases not matched to a gene: 7. The CDR3 extends over 16 amino acids. Germline assignment: CDR1 WSHSY and CDR2 SAAADI. The CDR3 reads CASSEPDREFSYEQYF. CDR3 coding DNA: TGCGCCAGCAGTGAGCCAGACAGGGAGTTCTCCTACGAGCAGTACTTC.

The sample holds one count of this clone. The V gene is TRBV19, the J gene TRBJ2-2; no clear D gene. Germline values: CDR1 LNHDA, CDR2 SQIVND (reference sequence). CDR3 size: 15 residues. The V end was cut by 3 bases, the J end by 4 bases, with 12 bases between. In nucleotides, the CDR3 is TGTGCCAGTAGTATGAAACGGAGTGGCACCGGGGAGCTGTTTTTT. It translates to CASSMKRSGTGELFF.

The chain is built from TRBV28 and TRBJ1-1, with a tentative D call TRBD1 (6 bases). CDR1 is MDHEN, CDR2 SYDVKM, per germline. The CDR3 is 15 amino acids. The germline V and J ends were trimmed by 5 bases and 1 base, with 14 bases remaining between them. For the CDR3, the DNA is TGTGCCAGCAGTGCCCCGGGACAAACGAACACTGAAGCTTTCTTT. It is translated as CASSAPGQTNTEAFF.

The V and J genes are TRBV4-3 and TRBJ1-1; D is unresolved. Trimming pared 2 bases from V and 3 bases from J, leaving 13 bases between. The CDR3 covers 15 residues. Germline V gene data show CDR1 as LGHNA and CDR2 as YSLEER. CDR3 amino acids: CASSQKSGRDTEAFF. For the CDR3, the DNA is TGCGCCAGCAGCCAAAAAAGCGGTAGAGACACTGAAGCTTTCTTT.

The chain is built from TRBV12-5 and TRBJ2-2; tentatively, D is TRBD1 (5 bases). The CDR3 runs 13 residues. Trimming shortened V by 7 bases and J by 0 bases, and 6 bases separated the two germline ends. Germline V gene data show CDR1 as LGHNT and CDR2 as FRNRAP. CDR3 DNA: TGTGCTAGTGCCAGGGCGAACACCGGGGAGCTGTTTTTT. It specifies CASARANTGELFF.